Listed below are T cell receptor beta chains from one sample, sequenced in a study of cytomegalovirus exposure and HLA in healthy donors. The repertoire was sequenced with immunoSEQ multiplex PCR; TCRdb's copy has only in-frame clones and lacks some. The data hold 100,000 to 150,000 clones, with roughly 74% observed a single time. The sample comprised PBMCs. These receptors were collected from a woman aged 45-59 years in good health and CMV-seropositive. The CDR3 runs from the conserved cysteine through the conserved F or W. The order of the fields is D gene, clone size, V gene, J gene, CDR3 protein, CDR3 DNA. D genes are given only for firm matches. Expanded clones are given a class, and other clones once, few, many or no size at all.

>TRBD1|few|TRBV11-2|TRBJ2-3
CASSLTGGTDTQYF
TGTGCCAGCAGCTTAACAGGGGGCACAGATACGCAGTATTTT
>.|.|TRBV21-1|TRBJ2-7
CASSKARGAHEQYF
TGTGCCAGCAGCAAGGCCAGGGGTGCCCACGAGCAGTACTTC
>TRBD2|.|TRBV13|TRBJ2-3
CASSLTSGGPTDTQYF
TGTGCCAGCAGTCTTACTAGCGGGGGCCCCACAGATACGCAGTATTTT
>TRBD2|.|TRBV9|TRBJ2-7
CASSVGGREGYEQYF
TGTGCCAGCAGCGTAGGGGGCAGGGAGGGGTACGAGCAGTACTTC
>TRBD2|.|TRBV5-1|TRBJ2-5
CASSPGGSGGPQETQYF
TGCGCCAGCAGCCCGGGTGGTAGCGGGGGGCCTCAAGAGACCCAGTACTTC
>.|.|TRBV21-1|TRBJ1-2
CASSTRPGHPSTNYGYTF
TGTGCCAGCAGCACTCGCCCGGGACACCCAAGTACGAACTATGGCTACACCTTC
>.|.|TRBV6-1|TRBJ2-5
CASSSEGGVETQYF
TGTGCCAGCAGTTCTGAGGGGGGGGTAGAGACCCAGTACTTC
>.|.|TRBV6-5|TRBJ1-1
CASSQKMNTEAFF
TGTGCCAGCAGCCAGAAAATGAACACTGAAGCTTTCTTT
>.|.|TRBV5-1|TRBJ1-1
CASSPSGGTTEAFF
TGCGCCAGCAGCCCGTCCGGAGGGACGACTGAAGCTTTCTTT
>.|.|TRBV7-2|TRBJ2-7
CASSLVSGVGQYF
TGTGCCAGCAGCTTGGTGTCCGGGGTCGGGCAGTACTTC
>.|.|TRBV7-2|TRBJ2-1
CASSLLTFDEQFF
TGTGCCAGCAGCCTACTAACCTTCGATGAGCAGTTCTTC
>TRBD1|.|TRBV5-1|TRBJ2-7
CASSLEGQGTNEQYF
TGCGCCAGCAGCTTGGAAGGACAGGGTACAAACGAGCAGTACTTC
>TRBD1|.|TRBV10-3|TRBJ2-3
CAISERVGTARTDTQYF
TGTGCCATCAGTGAGCGGGTCGGGACAGCGCGCACAGATACGCAGTATTTT
>TRBD1|.|TRBV4-2|TRBJ2-3
CASSQEDRGIDTQYF
TGTGCCAGCAGCCAAGAAGACAGGGGTATCGATACGCAGTATTTT
>TRBD1|.|TRBV28|TRBJ1-1
CASSLLGQGVNTEAFF
TGTGCCAGCAGTCTCCTGGGACAGGGAGTGAACACTGAAGCTTTCTTT
>TRBD2|.|TRBV5-4|TRBJ2-1
CASRRAGGKYNEQFF
TGTGCCAGCAGGAGAGCGGGGGGGAAGTACAATGAGCAGTTCTTC
>TRBD2|.|TRBV28|TRBJ2-5
CASSLTSEETQYF
TGTGCCAGCAGTTTGACTAGCGAGGAGACCCAGTACTTC
>TRBD2|.|TRBV6-4|TRBJ2-4
CASSDSASGGADIQYF
TGTGCCAGCAGTGACTCGGCTAGCGGGGGGGCGGACATTCAGTACTTC
>TRBD1|.|TRBV4-1|TRBJ1-2
CASSQDGTGVGYTF
TGCGCCAGCAGCCAAGATGGGACAGGGGTCGGCTACACCTTC
>.|.|TRBV5-4|TRBJ2-7
CASSLIGGEEQYF
TGTGCCAGCAGCTTGATAGGCGGAGAAGAGCAGTACTTC
>.|.|TRBV6-1|TRBJ2-2
CASSPMSPRLGELFF
TGTGCCAGCAGTCCAATGTCTCCTCGTCTAGGGGAGCTGTTTTTT
>.|.|TRBV28|TRBJ2-1
CASSGRTPLLFF
TGTGCCAGCAGTGGACGGACTCCCTTACTGTTCTTC
>TRBD2|.|TRBV19|TRBJ2-5
CASSPGGRTQYF
TGTGCCAGTAGTCCCGGGGGGAGGACCCAGTACTTC
>TRBD2|.|TRBV5-4|TRBJ2-7
CASSRGGSSYEQYF
TGTGCCAGCAGCCGGGGGGGCTCCTCCTACGAGCAGTACTTC
>.|.|TRBV15|TRBJ1-5
CATTQDRINQPQHF
TGTGCCACCACACAAGACAGGATAAATCAGCCCCAGCATTTT
>.|.|TRBV27|TRBJ2-1
CASRVTDKSSYNEQFF
TGTGCCAGCAGGGTGACAGACAAGAGCTCCTACAATGAGCAGTTCTTC
>.|.|TRBV5-1|TRBJ1-2
CASSSVQRMAGGYTF
TGCGCCAGCAGTTCTGTACAGCGAATGGCGGGAGGCTACACCTTC
>.|once|TRBV7-2|TRBJ2-3
CASSLQGFPTDTQYF
TGTGCCAGCAGCCTCCAGGGTTTCCCCACAGATACGCAGTATTTT
>.|.|TRBV5-6|TRBJ1-5
CASHRRNQPQHF
TGTGCCAGTCATAGGAGGAATCAGCCCCAGCATTTT
>.|.|TRBV10-3|TRBJ2-5
CAISVGGSQETQYF
TGTGCCATCAGTGTAGGGGGATCTCAAGAGACCCAGTACTTC
>.|once|TRBV30|TRBJ1-2
CAWSPGVRGYTF
TGTGCCTGGAGTCCGGGGGTAAGGGGCTACACCTTC
>TRBD1|.|TRBV7-9|TRBJ1-2
CASSLGQGEYGYTF
TGTGCCAGCAGCTTAGGACAGGGGGAGTATGGCTACACCTTC
>.|.|TRBV4-1|TRBJ2-7
CASSQETEPSYEQYF
TGCGCCAGCAGCCAAGAGACAGAGCCCTCCTACGAGCAGTACTTC
>TRBD1|.|TRBV5-3|TRBJ1-2
CARSLDLGQGYGYTF
TGTGCCAGAAGCTTGGACTTGGGACAGGGGTATGGCTACACCTTC
>.|.|TRBV11-2|TRBJ2-7
CASNPQGGGEQYF
TGTGCCAGCAACCCCCAGGGGGGAGGCGAGCAGTACTTC
>.|.|TRBV5-1|TRBJ1-2
CASSPESGNYGYTF
TGCGCCAGCAGCCCAGAATCTGGTAACTATGGCTACACCTTC
>TRBD2|.|TRBV6-4|TRBJ2-5
CASSPSGGRGETQYF
TGTGCCAGCAGTCCATCCGGGGGGAGGGGAGAGACCCAGTACTTC
>TRBD2|few|TRBV7-6|TRBJ2-2
CASSPGGITGELFF
TGTGCCAGCAGCCCCGGGGGGATCACCGGGGAGCTGTTTTTT
>.|.|TRBV5-4|TRBJ2-7
CASSSREFHEQYF
TGTGCCAGCAGCTCCCGGGAATTCCACGAGCAGTACTTC